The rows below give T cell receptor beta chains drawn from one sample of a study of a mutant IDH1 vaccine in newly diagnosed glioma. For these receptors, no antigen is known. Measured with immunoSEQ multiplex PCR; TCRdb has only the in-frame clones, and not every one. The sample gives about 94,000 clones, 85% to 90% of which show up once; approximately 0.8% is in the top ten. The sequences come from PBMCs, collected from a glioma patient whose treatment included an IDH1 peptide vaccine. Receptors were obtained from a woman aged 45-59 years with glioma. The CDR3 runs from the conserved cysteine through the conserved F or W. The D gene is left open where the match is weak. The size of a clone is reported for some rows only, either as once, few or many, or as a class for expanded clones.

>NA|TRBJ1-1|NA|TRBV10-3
TGTGCCATGAAAAGGACGGACGATATGAACACTGAAGCTTTCTTT
CAMKRTDDMNTEAFF
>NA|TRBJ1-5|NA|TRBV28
TGTGCCAGCAGTTTACCTTGGGGGGGCAATCAGCCCCAGCATTTT
CASSLPWGGNQPQHF
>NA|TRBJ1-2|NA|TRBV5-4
TGTGCCAGCAGTTTGCCAGGATTCGTGGATGGCTACACCTTC
CASSLPGFVDGYTF
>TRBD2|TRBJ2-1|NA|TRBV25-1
TGTGCCAGCAGTGATCCGGGACTAGTGTTCAATGAGCAGTTCTTC
CASSDPGLVFNEQFF
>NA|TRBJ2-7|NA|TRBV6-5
TGTGCCAGCAGTATGGACCTCGTCGGCTACGAGCAGTACTTC
CASSMDLVGYEQYF
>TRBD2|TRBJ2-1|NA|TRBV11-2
TGTGCCAGCAGCTTAGGGGGACTAGAGTACAATGAGCAGTTCTTC
CASSLGGLEYNEQFF
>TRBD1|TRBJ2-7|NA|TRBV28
TGTGCCAGCACCGCCGCGGACAGGGACGGAGAGCAGTACTTC
CASTAADRDGEQYF
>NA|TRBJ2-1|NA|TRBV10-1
TGCGCCAGCAGTGGAACGAACAGGGCTTACAATGAGCAGTTCTTC
CASSGTNRAYNEQFF
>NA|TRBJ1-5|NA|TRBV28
TGTGCCAGCACCTTCGCAGTCGGGGGCAATCAGCCCCAGCATTTT
CASTFAVGGNQPQHF
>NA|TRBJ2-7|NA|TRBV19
TGTGCCAGTAGTATAACCCGAGCCTACGAGCAGTACTTC
CASSITRAYEQYF
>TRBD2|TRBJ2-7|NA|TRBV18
TGTGCCAGCTCCCGCGGGAGCCCCCCCTCCTACGAGCAGTACTTC
CASSRGSPPSYEQYF
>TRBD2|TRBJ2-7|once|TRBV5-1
TGCGCCAGCAGCTTGGGGAGCGGGGTACTTTACTACGAGCAGTACTTC
CASSLGSGVLYYEQYF
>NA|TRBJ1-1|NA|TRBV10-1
TGCGCCAGCACCGGGACGGTGAACACTGAAGCTTTCTTT
CASTGTVNTEAFF
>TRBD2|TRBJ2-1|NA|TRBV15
TGTGCCACCAGCAGAGATCGCGGGAGCTACAATGAGCAGTTCTTC
CATSRDRGSYNEQFF
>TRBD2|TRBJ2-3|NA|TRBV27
TGTGCCAGCAGTTTTTCGGCGGGAGCGGCAGATACGCAGTATTTT
CASSFSAGAADTQYF
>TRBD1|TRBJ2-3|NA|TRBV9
TGTGCCAGCAGCGTAGCTCCACAACAGGGGGGTACGCAGTATTTT
CASSVAPQQGGTQYF
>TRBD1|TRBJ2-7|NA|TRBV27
TGTGCCAGCAGTCCCTCTGTTGGGGACAGGGAGTCCTACGAGCAGTACTTC
CASSPSVGDRESYEQYF